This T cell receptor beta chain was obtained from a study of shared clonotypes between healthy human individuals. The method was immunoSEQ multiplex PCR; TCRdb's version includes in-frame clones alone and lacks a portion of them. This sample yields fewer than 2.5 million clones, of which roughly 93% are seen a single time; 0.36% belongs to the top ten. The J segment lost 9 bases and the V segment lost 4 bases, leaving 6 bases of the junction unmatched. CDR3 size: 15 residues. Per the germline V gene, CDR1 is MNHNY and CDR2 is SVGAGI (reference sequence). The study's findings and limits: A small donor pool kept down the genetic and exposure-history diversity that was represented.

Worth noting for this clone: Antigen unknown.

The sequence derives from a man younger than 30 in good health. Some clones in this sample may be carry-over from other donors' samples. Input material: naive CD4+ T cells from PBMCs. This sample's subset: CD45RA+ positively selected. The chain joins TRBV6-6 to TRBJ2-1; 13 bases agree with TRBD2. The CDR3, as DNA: TGTGCCAGCAGTTCCCCTACTAGCGGGAGGGGTGAGCAGTTCTTC. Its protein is CASSSPTSGRGEQFF.